This T cell receptor (beta chain) was sequenced in a study of blood T cell repertoires in COVID-19. This clone was recorded only once. Repertoires were generated with immunoSEQ multiplex PCR, while TCRdb's copy carries only in-frame clones and drops some. This repertoire shows some 400,000 clones, roughly nine tenths found once; its top ten account for less than 2%. This CDR3 region has 16 residues. Trimming pared 0 bases from V and 2 bases from J, leaving 12 bases between. Germline V gene sequence: CDR1 SGDLS, CDR2 YYNGEE. Material for sequencing was PBMCs or T cells enriched from blood (not recorded which). This TCR came from a woman in her twenties or thirties who had recovered from COVID-19. The chain combines TRBV9 with TRBJ2-1, with a possible D match to TRBD1 (6 bases). The CDR3 reads CASSVVSGGAYNEQFF. The CDR3 DNA follows: TGTGCCAGCAGCGTAGTTTCTGGGGGCGCCTACAATGAGCAGTTCTTC.